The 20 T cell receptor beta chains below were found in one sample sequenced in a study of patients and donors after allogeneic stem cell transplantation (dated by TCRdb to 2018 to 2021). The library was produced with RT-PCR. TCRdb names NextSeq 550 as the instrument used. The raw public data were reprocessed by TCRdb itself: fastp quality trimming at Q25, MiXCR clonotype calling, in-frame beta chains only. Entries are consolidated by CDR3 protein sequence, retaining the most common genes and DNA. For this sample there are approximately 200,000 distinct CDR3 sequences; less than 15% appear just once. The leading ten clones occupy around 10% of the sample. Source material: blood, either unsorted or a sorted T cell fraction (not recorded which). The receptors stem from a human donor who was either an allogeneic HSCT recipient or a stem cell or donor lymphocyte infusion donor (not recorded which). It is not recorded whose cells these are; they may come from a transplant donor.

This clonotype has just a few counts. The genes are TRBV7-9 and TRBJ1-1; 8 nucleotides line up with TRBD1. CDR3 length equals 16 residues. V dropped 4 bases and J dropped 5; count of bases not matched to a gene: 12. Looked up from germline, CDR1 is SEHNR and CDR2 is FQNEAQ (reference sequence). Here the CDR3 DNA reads TGTGCCAGCAGCTCACCAGGGGGCGTTAAGGGTACTGAAGCTTTCTTT. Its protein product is CASSSPGGVKGTEAFF.

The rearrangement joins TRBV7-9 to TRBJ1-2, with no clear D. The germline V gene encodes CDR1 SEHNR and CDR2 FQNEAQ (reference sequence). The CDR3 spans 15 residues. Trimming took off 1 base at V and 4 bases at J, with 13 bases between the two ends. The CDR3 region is CASSLGVGSFYGYTF. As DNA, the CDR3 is TGTGCCAGCAGCTTAGGAGTAGGCAGCTTCTATGGCTACACCTTC. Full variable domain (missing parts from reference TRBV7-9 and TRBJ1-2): DTGVSQNPRHKITKRGQNVTFRCDPISEHNRLYWYRQTLGQGPEFLTYFQNEAQLEKSRLLSDRFSAERPKGSFSTLEIQRTEQGDSAMYLCASSLGVGSFYGYTFGSGTRLTVV.

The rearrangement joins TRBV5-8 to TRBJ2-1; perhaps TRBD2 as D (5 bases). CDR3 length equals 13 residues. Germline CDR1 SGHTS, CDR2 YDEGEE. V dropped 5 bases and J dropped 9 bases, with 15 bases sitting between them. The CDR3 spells CASSTFSVGEQFF. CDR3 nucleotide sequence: TGTGCCAGCAGTACCTTTAGCGTTGGTGAGCAGTTCTTC. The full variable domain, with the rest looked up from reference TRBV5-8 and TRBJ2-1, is EAGVTQSPTHLIKTRGQQATLRCSPISGHTSVYWYQQALGLGLQFLLWYDEGEERNRGNFPPRFSGRQFPNYSSELNVNALELEDSALYLCASSTFSVGEQFFGPGTRLTVL.

The CDR3 reads CASSSTGSYEQYF. The CDR3, as DNA: TGTGCCAGCAGCTCGACAGGATCCTACGAGCAGTACTTC. This rearrangement joins TRBV7-6 to TRBJ2-7; possible D gene TRBD1, 6 bases. Trimming pared 4 bases from V and 1 base from J, leaving 8 bases between. CDR1 SGHVS and CDR2 FNYEAQ come from the germline V gene. There are 13 residues in the CDR3.

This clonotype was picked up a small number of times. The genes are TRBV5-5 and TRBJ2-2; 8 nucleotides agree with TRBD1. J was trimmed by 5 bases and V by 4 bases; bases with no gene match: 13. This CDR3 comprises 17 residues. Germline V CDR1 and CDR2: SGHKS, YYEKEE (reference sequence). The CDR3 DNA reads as TGTGCCAGCAGCCACTCGAGGACAGGGCGAAGGACCGGGGAGCTGTTTTTT. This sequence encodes CASSHSRTGRRTGELFF.

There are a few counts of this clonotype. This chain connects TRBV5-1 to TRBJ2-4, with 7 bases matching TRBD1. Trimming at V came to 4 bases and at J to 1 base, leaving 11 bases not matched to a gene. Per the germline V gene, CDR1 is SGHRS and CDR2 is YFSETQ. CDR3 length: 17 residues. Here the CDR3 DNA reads TGCGCCAGCAGCCTGGGACAAGGGGGCACGGCCAAAAACATTCAGTACTTC. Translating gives CASSLGQGGTAKNIQYF.

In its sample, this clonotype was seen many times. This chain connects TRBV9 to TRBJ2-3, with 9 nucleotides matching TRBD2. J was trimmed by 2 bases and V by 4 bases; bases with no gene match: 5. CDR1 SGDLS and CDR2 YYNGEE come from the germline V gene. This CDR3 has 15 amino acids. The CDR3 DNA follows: TGTGCCAGCAGCCCGCGGGGGGGCCTCACAGATACGCAGTATTTT. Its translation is CASSPRGGLTDTQYF.

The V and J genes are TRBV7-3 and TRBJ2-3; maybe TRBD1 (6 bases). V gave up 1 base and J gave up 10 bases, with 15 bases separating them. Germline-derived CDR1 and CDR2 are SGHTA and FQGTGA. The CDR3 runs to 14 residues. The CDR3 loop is CASSLNPWTVPQYF. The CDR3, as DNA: TGTGCCAGCAGCTTAAACCCATGGACAGTGCCGCAGTATTTT.

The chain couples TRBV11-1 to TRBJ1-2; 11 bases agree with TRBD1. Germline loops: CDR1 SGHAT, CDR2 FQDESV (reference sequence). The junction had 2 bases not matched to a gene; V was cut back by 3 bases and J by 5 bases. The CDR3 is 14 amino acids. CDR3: CASSFGQGAYGYTF. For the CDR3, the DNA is TGTGCCAGCAGCTTCGGACAGGGGGCATATGGCTACACCTTC.

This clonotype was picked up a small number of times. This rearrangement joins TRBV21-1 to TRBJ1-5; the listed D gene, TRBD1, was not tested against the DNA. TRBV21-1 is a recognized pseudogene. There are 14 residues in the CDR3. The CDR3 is CASSTEGGNQPQHF. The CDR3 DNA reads TGTGCCAGCAGCACCGAGGGGGGCAATCAGCCCCAGCATTTT.

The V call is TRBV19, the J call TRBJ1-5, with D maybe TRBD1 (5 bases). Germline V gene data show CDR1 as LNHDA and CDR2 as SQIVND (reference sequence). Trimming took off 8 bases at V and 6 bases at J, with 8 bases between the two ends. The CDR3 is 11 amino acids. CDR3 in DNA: TGTGCCAGTGGGGGAGGTCAGCCCCAGCATTTT. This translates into CASGGGQPQHF.

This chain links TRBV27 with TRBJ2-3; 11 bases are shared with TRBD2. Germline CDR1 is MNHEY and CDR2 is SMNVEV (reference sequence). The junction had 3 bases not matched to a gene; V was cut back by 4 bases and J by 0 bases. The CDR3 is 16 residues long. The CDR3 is CASSSWTSGSTDTQYF. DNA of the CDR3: TGTGCCAGCAGTTCGTGGACTAGCGGGAGCACAGATACGCAGTATTTT.

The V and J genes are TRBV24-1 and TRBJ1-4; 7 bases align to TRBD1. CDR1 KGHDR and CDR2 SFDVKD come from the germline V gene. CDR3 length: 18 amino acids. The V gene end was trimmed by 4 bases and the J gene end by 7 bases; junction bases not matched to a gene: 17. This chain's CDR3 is CATSEGAEQGPVGEKLFF. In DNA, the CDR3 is TGTGCCACCAGTGAAGGGGCGGAACAGGGGCCGGTGGGTGAAAAACTGTTTTTT.

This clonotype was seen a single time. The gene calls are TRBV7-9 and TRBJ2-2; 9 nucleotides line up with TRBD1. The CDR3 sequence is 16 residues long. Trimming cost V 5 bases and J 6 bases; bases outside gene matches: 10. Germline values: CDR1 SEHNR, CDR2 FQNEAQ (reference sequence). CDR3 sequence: CASSPGTGLVAGELFF. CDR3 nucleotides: TGTGCCAGCAGCCCCGGGACAGGGTTGGTAGCCGGGGAGCTGTTTTTT.

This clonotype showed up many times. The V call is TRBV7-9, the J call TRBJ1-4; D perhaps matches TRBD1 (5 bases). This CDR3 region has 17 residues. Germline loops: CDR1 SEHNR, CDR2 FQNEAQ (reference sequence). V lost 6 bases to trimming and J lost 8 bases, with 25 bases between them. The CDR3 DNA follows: TGTGCCAGCAGGGGACCCGCGACATCCCAGCGAGGGGAAAAACTGTTTTTT. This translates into CASRGPATSQRGEKLFF.

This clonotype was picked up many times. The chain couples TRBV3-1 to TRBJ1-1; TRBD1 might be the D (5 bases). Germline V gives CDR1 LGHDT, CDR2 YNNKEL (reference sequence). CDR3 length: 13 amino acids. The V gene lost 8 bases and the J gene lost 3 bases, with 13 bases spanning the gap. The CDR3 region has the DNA TGTGCCAGCCTACCCGGGGGTGACACTGAAGCTTTCTTT. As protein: CASLPGGDTEAFF.

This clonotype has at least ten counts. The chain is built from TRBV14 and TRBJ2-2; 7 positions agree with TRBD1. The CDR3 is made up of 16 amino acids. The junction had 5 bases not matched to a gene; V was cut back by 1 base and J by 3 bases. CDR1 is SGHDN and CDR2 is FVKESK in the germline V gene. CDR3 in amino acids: CASSQVGTVYTGELFF. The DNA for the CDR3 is TGTGCCAGCAGCCAAGTAGGGACAGTTTACACCGGGGAGCTGTTTTTT.

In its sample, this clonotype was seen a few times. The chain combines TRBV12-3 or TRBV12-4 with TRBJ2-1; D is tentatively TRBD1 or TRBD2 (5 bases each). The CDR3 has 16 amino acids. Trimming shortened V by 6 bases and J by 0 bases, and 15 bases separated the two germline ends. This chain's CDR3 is CASRGRTGSSYNEQFF. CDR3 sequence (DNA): TGTGCCAGCAGGGGACGGACGGGGAGCTCCTACAATGAGCAGTTCTTC.

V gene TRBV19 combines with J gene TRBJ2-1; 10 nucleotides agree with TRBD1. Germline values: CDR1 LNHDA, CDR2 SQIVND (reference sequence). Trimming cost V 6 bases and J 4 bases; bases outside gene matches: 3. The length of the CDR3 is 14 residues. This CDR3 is CASSGTGAYNEQFF. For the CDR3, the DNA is TGTGCCAGTAGCGGGACAGGGGCTTACAATGAGCAGTTCTTC. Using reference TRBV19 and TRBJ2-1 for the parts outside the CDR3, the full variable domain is DGGITQSPKYLFRKEGQNVTLSCEQNLNHDAMYWYRQDPGQGLRLIYYSQIVNDFQKGDIAEGYSVSREKKESFPLTVTSAQKNPTAFYLCASSGTGAYNEQFFGPGTRLTVL.

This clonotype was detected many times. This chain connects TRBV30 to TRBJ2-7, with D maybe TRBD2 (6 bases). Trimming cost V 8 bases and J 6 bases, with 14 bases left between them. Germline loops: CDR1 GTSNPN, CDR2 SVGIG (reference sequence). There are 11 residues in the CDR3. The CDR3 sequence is CAGGFKGEQYF. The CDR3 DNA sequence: TGTGCCGGGGGGTTCAAGGGCGAGCAGTACTTC.